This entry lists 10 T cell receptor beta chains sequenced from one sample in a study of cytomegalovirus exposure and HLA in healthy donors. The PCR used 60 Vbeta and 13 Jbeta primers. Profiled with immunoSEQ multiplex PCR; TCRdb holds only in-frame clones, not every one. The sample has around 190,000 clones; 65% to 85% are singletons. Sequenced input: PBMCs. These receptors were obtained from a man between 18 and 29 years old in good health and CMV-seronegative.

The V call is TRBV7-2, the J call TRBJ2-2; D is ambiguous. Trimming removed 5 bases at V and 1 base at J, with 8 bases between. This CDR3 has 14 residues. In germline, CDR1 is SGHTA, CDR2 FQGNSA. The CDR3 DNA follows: TGTGCCAGCAGCCTCAACAGGAACACCGGGGAGCTGTTTTTT. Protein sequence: CASSLNRNTGELFF.

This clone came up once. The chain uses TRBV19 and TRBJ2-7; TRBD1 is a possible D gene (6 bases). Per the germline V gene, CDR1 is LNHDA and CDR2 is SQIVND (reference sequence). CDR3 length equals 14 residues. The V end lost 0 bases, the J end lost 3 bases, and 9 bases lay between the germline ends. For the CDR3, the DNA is TGTGCCAGTAGTATAGAGCCGGACAGCTACGAGCAGTACTTC. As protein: CASSIEPDSYEQYF.

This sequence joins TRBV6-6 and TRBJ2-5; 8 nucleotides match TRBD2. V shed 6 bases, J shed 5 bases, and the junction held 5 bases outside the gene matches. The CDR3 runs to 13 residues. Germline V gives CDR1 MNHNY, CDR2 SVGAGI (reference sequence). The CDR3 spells CASRRAGVETQYF. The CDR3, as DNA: TGTGCCAGCAGACGAGCGGGGGTTGAGACCCAGTACTTC.

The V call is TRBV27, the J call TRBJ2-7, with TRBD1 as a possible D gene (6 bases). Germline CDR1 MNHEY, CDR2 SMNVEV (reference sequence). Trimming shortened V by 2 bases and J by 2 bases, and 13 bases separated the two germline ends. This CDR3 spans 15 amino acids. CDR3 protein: CASSLGAGTTYEQYF. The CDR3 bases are TGTGCCAGCAGTTTAGGGGCCGGGACAACCTACGAGCAGTACTTC.

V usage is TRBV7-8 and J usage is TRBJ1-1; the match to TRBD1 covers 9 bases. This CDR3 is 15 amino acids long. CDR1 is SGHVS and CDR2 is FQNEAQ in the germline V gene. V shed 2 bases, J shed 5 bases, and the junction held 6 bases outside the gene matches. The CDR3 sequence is CASSLWDRAGTEAFF. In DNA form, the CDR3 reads TGTGCCAGCAGCTTATGGGACAGGGCGGGTACTGAAGCTTTCTTT.

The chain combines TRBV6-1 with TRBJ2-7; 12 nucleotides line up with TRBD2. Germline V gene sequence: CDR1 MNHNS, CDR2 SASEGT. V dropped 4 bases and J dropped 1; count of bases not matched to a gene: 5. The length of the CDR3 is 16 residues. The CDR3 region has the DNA TGTGCCAGCAGTGGTTCACTAGCGGGAGGTTCCTACGAGCAGTACTTC. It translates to CASSGSLAGGSYEQYF.

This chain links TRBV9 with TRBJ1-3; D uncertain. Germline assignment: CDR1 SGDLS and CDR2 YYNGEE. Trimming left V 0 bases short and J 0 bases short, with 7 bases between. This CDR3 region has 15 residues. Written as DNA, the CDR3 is TGTGCCAGCAGCGTAGACGGGAACTCTGGAAACACCATATATTTT. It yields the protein CASSVDGNSGNTIYF.

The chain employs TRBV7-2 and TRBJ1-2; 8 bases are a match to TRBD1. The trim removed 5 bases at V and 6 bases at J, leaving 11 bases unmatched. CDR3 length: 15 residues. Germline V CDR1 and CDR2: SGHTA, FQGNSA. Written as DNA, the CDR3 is TGTGCCAGCAGCCGACAAGGGACAGGTCCCAATGGCTACACCTTC. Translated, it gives CASSRQGTGPNGYTF. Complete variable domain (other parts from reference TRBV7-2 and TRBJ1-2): GAGVSQSPSNKVTEKGKDVELRCDPISGHTALYWYRQSLGQGLEFLIYFQGNSAPDKSGLPSDRFSAERTGGSVSTLTIQRTQQEDSAVYLCASSRQGTGPNGYTFGSGTRLTVV.

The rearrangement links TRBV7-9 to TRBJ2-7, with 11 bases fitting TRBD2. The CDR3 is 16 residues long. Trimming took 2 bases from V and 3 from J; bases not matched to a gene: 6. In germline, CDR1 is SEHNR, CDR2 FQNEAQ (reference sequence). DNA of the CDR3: TGTGCCAGCAGCTTATCGACTAGCGGGGCGGTCTACGAGCAGTACTTC. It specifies CASSLSTSGAVYEQYF.

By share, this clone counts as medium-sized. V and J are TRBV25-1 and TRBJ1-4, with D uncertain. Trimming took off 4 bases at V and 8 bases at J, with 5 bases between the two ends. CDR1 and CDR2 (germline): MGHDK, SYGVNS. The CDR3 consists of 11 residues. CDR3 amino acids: CASSALEKLFF. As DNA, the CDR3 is TGTGCCAGCAGTGCCCTAGAAAAACTGTTTTTT.